The 20 T cell receptor beta chains given below trace back to one sample, sequenced in a study of monozygotic twins with inflammatory bowel disease (dated 2019 in TCRdb). The receptor library was made with 5' RACE. Data came from an Illumina HiSeq 2500. TCRdb reprocessed the sequencing reads and holds a single record per CDR3 protein sequence, with no DNA. In this sample's table one finds over 110,000 distinct CDR3 sequences. Together, the top ten hold 2.4% of the sample. Specimen: blood. The receptors stem from a human donor with ulcerative colitis or Crohn's disease, or a healthy co-twin of an affected twin (not recorded which).

This chain joins TRBV5-6 and TRBJ1-5. Germline CDR1 SGHDT, CDR2 YYEEEE. The CDR3 runs 15 residues. The CDR3 loop is CASSLAGRRDQPQHF.

This chain connects TRBV7-2 to TRBJ2-5; the TCRdb D gene call, TRBD1, has no DNA to confirm it. Germline CDR1 reads SGHTA; CDR2 reads FQGNSA. This CDR3 region has 14 residues. The CDR3 loop is CASSLAQGAETQYF.

The J gene is TRBJ1-1, the V gene TRBV7-8; TCRdb gives TRBD1 as the D gene, but with no DNA this cannot be confirmed. The CDR3 consists of 14 residues. Germline-derived CDR1 and CDR2 are SGHVS and FQNEAQ. CDR3 residues: CVSIDRGMNTEAFF.

This chain uses TRBV7-9 with TRBJ2-7; TCRdb reports TRBD1, a call that lacks DNA to check it against. The CDR3 runs to 14 residues. The germline V gene has CDR1 SEHNR and CDR2 FQNEAQ (reference sequence). The CDR3 sequence is CASSVGGRAYEQYF.

This chain uses TRBV20-1 with TRBJ2-1; as DNA is missing, the TRBD2 call by TCRdb cannot be tested. Per the germline V gene, CDR1 is DFQATT and CDR2 is SNEGSKA (reference sequence). There are 16 residues in the CDR3. CDR3 sequence reads: CSARDGRGGQYNEQFF.

The gene calls are TRBV20-1 and TRBJ1-6; TCRdb's D call of TRBD1 is untestable without DNA. This CDR3 comprises 11 residues. CDR1 is DFQATT, CDR2 SNEGSKA, per germline (reference sequence). The CDR3 sequence is CSASGGSPLHF.

This sequence joins TRBV5-1 and TRBJ1-2; TCRdb picks TRBD1, but there is no DNA to check that call. The CDR3 has 15 amino acids. Germline lookup yields CDR1 SGHRS and CDR2 YFSETQ. CDR3 sequence reads: CASRLGTEDAYGYTF.

The chain employs TRBV5-1 and TRBJ2-1; checking the TCRdb D call of TRBD1 is not possible without DNA. Per the germline V gene, CDR1 is SGHRS and CDR2 is YFSETQ. There are 14 residues in the CDR3. CDR3 in amino acids: CASSLVGSGNEQFF.

The CDR3 spells CASSLAYSFAKNIQYF. The gene calls are TRBV5-1 and TRBJ2-4. The CDR3 is 16 residues long. From germline, CDR1 is SGHRS and CDR2 YFSETQ.

The gene calls are TRBV6-5 and TRBJ1-5; there is no DNA to check the TCRdb D call of TRBD1. CDR1 is MNHEY and CDR2 is SVGAGI in the germline V gene. This CDR3 comprises 16 residues. Here the CDR3 reads CASSYSSRGHDQPQHF.

This rearrangement joins TRBV11-2 to TRBJ2-3; TCRdb's assignment of TRBD2 cannot be checked, as there is no DNA. In germline, CDR1 is SGHAT, CDR2 FQNNGV. This CDR3 has 18 amino acids. The CDR3 here is CASSYGLAGGPGTDTQYF.

This sequence joins TRBV4-3 and TRBJ2-3. This CDR3 contains 16 residues. Germline-derived CDR1 and CDR2 are LGHNA and YSLEER. CDR3 sequence: CASSQGGRSGSDTQYF.

The chain couples TRBV5-1 to TRBJ2-7; the D call of TRBD1 rests on TCRdb alone, since no DNA is present to check it. The CDR3 loop spans 14 amino acids. CDR1 is SGHRS, CDR2 YFSETQ, per germline. The CDR3 loop reads CASSPDRVSYEQYF.

This chain links TRBV5-1 with TRBJ2-5; the TCRdb call, TRBD1, lacks DNA for checking. This CDR3 comprises 12 residues. Germline CDR1 reads SGHRS; CDR2 reads YFSETQ. CDR3: CASSWTGETQYF.

V usage is TRBV5-4 and J usage is TRBJ2-5; TCRdb selects TRBD1, and the lack of DNA leaves this call unchecked. This CDR3 is 16 amino acids long. Looked up from germline, CDR1 is SGHNT and CDR2 is YYREEE (reference sequence). The CDR3 here is CASSLEGQGKQETQYF.

CDR3 in amino acids: CASSGTSGGATDTQYF. V usage is TRBV5-1 and J usage is TRBJ2-3; there is no DNA to check the TCRdb D call of TRBD2. CDR1 is SGHRS and CDR2 is YFSETQ in the germline V gene. CDR3 length: 16 residues.

The V and J genes are TRBV7-2 and TRBJ2-7; the TCRdb call, TRBD2, lacks DNA for checking. CDR1 and CDR2 (germline): SGHTA, FQGNSA. The CDR3 is 16 amino acids. The CDR3 reads CASSQGTSGGQGEQYF.

The gene calls are TRBV5-1 and TRBJ2-5; the TCRdb call, TRBD2, lacks DNA for checking. The CDR3 runs 15 residues. CDR1 is SGHRS and CDR2 is YFSETQ in the germline V gene. The CDR3 loop is CASSVLPGLVETQYF.

This chain joins TRBV7-2 and TRBJ1-1. Germline-derived CDR1 and CDR2 are SGHTA and FQGNSA. The CDR3 loop spans 13 amino acids. CDR3 protein: CASSLGVFTEAFF.

The chain is built from TRBV6-5 and TRBJ2-7; the TRBD1 assignment by TCRdb is unverifiable without DNA. The CDR3 sequence is 15 residues long. CDR1 and CDR2 (germline): MNHEY, SVGAGI. The CDR3 here is CASSYDTGGGYEQYF.